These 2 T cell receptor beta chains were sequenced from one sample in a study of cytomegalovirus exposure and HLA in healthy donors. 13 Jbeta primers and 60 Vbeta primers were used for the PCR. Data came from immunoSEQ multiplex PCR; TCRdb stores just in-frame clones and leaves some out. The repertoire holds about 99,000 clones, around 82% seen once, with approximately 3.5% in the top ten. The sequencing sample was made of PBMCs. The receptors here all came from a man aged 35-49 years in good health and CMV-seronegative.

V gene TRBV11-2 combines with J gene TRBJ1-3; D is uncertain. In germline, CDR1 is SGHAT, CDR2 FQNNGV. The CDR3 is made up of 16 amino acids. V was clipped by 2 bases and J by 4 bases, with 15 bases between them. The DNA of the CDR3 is TGTGCCAGCAGCTTAAAGAACGCCCGGTCCGGAAACACCATATATTTT. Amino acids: CASSLKNARSGNTIYF. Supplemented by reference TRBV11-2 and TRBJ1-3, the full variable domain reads EAGVAQSPRYKIIEKRQSVAFWCNPISGHATLYWYQQILGQGPKLLIQFQNNGVVDDSQLPKDRFSAERLKGVDSTLKIQPAKLEDSAVYLCASSLKNARSGNTIYFGEGSWLTVV.

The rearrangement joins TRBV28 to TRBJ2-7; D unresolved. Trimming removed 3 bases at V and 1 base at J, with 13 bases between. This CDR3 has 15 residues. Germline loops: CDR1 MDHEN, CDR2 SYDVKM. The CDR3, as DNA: TGTGCCAGCAGTTTTGCTACACCAGGTTCCTACGAGCAGTACTTC. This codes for CASSFATPGSYEQYF.